What follows are 19 T cell receptor beta chains derived from one specimen sequenced in a study of blood T cells in healthy people across ages. Through a sample-barcoded 5' primer and a J-beta primer mix, a second PCR was run for about 6 to 12 cycles. TCRdb called the 5' RACE reads again in MiXCR, with one record for every CDR3 protein. The sample carries about 1,400,000 distinct CDR3 sequences, approximately 40% recorded once. What was sequenced was blood. The receptors derive from a woman between 18 and 29 years old in good health.

The V and J genes are TRBV27 and TRBJ1-6; D not resolved. The CDR3 runs 14 residues. CDR1 is MNHEY and CDR2 is SMNVEV in the germline V gene (reference sequence). V lost 4 bases to trimming and J lost 3 bases, with 7 bases between them. The CDR3 DNA sequence: TGTGCCAGCAGTTGGGATCTCTATAATTCACCCCTCCACTTT. Residues: CASSWDLYNSPLHF.

The chain uses TRBV6-1 and TRBJ2-4; 8 bases match TRBD1. Matching the DNA end better, TRBJ2-7 makes the J call doubtful. This CDR3 has 15 residues. Per germline, CDR1 MNHNS and CDR2 SASEGT. The CDR3 DNA follows: TGTGCCAGCAGTGGGGACAGGTCGGCGAGGGACGAGCAGTACTTC. Its translation is CASSGDRSARDEQYF.

The chain's CDR3 is CASSRPGGLGNEQFF. The DNA for the CDR3 is TGTGCCAGCAGCCGCCCCGGGGGGCTAGGGAATGAGCAGTTCTTC. V and J are TRBV7-6 and TRBJ2-1, with D perhaps TRBD2 (7 bases). Trimming left V 5 bases short and J 7 bases short, with 18 bases between. The CDR3 has 15 residues. In germline, CDR1 is SGHVS, CDR2 FNYEAQ.

The chain is built from TRBV10-3 and TRBJ2-1; weak D call: TRBD1 (6 bases). With 0 bases removed from V and 10 bases from J, the gap between germline ends came to 16 bases. This CDR3 contains 15 residues. Germline CDR1 and CDR2: ENHRY and SYGVKD. The CDR3 sequence: CAISESGDTIYEQFF. The CDR3 nucleotides read TGTGCCATCAGTGAGTCTGGGGACACGATCTACGAGCAGTTCTTC.

In this sample, this clonotype turned up a few times. The rearrangement uses TRBV28 and TRBJ2-4; TRBD2 is a possible D gene (5 bases). The CDR3 totals 15 residues. The ends were cut back, 4 bases at V and 1 base at J, with 11 bases in the middle. Germline CDR1 is MDHEN and CDR2 is SYDVKM. CDR3 DNA: TGTGCCAGCAGTTCCCAGAGGGCGGCCAAAAACATTCAGTACTTC. Residues: CASSSQRAAKNIQYF.

The CDR3 loop is CASSHREAGELFF. Written as DNA, the CDR3 is TGTGCCAGCAGCCACAGGGAGGCCGGGGAGCTGTTTTTT. This chain links TRBV27 with TRBJ2-2; the D gene could be TRBD1 or TRBD2 (6 bases each). V gave up 6 bases and J gave up 6 bases, with 11 bases separating them. The CDR3 spans 13 residues. The germline V gene encodes CDR1 MNHEY and CDR2 SMNVEV (reference sequence).

The J gene is TRBJ2-5, the V gene TRBV3-1; D possibly corresponds to TRBD1 (5 bases). The CDR3 totals 13 residues. Per the germline V gene, CDR1 is LGHDT and CDR2 is YNNKEL (reference sequence). Trimming took 2 bases from V and 4 from J, leaving 8 bases between them. CDR3 nucleotide sequence: TGTGCCAGCAGCCAATCAGGGTCAGAGACCCAGTACTTC. Translating gives CASSQSGSETQYF.

The V gene is TRBV6-5, the J gene TRBJ2-7, with 10 nucleotides matching TRBD1. V shed 6 bases and J 2 bases; nucleotides not matched to a gene: 10. In germline, CDR1 is MNHEY, CDR2 SVGAGI. This CDR3 has 16 amino acids. DNA of the CDR3: TGTGCCAGCAGGCCCTTCCGGGACAGGGGCCCCTACGAGCAGTACTTC. Protein: CASRPFRDRGPYEQYF.

The chain is built from TRBV7-8 and TRBJ2-1; 8 bases align to TRBD1. The trim removed 4 bases at V and 2 bases at J, leaving 7 bases unmatched. The CDR3 totals 16 residues. Germline V gene lookup returns CDR1 SGHVS and CDR2 FQNEAQ. CDR3 residues: CASSSARTGTYNEQFF. CDR3 coding DNA: TGTGCCAGCAGCTCAGCCCGGACAGGGACCTACAATGAGCAGTTCTTC.

This chain connects TRBV6-2 or TRBV6-3 to TRBJ2-7, with D possibly matching TRBD2 (6 bases). Germline values: CDR1 MNHEY, CDR2 SVGEGT. The V gene lost 8 bases and the J gene lost 2 bases, with 10 bases spanning the gap. This CDR3 region has 12 residues. The CDR3 protein is CASRDFTYEQYF. In DNA form, the CDR3 reads TGTGCCAGCCGGGACTTTACCTACGAGCAGTACTTC.

This chain uses TRBV9 with TRBJ2-7; D gene unclear. The CDR3 runs to 15 residues. V was shortened by 9 bases and J by 5 bases, with 24 bases between the two germline ends. The V gene's germline CDR1 is SGDLS and CDR2 YYNGEE. The CDR3 DNA reads as TGTGCCACGCCGAAGACCCCCTCCTTACACCACGAGCAGTACTTC. Translating gives CATPKTPSLHHEQYF.

Ten or more counts support this clonotype. V gene TRBV29-1 combines with J gene TRBJ2-5; the D gene is possibly TRBD1 (5 bases). Germline CDR1 is SQVTM and CDR2 is ANQGSEA. CDR3 length: 10 amino acids. V lost 4 bases and J 11 bases, leaving 11 bases between the germline ends. CDR3 DNA sequence: TGCAGCGTTGTAGGGGTTGAGCAGTACTTC. Amino acids: CSVVGVEQYF.

This chain connects TRBV28 to TRBJ1-4; D is undetermined. The CDR3 loop spans 14 amino acids. Germline V gives CDR1 MDHEN, CDR2 SYDVKM. Between the trimmed V and J ends, which lost 4 bases and 8 bases, there was a span of 14 bases. The CDR3 DNA reads as TGTGCCAGCAGTTCGGCCCTCGAAGGGGAAAAACTGTTTTTT. Its translation: CASSSALEGEKLFF.

The chain recombines TRBV5-1 with TRBJ2-3; maybe TRBD2 (5 bases). The CDR3 runs 16 residues. From germline, CDR1 is SGHRS and CDR2 YFSETQ. Trimming took off 0 bases at V and 3 bases at J, with 14 bases between the two ends. The CDR3: CASSLEGLDWTDTQYF. The CDR3 DNA is TGCGCCAGCAGCTTGGAAGGCCTGGACTGGACAGATACGCAGTATTTT.

Here the CDR3 DNA reads TGTGCCAGCAGTTTGGCGATCTCCTACGAGCAGTACTTC. This encodes CASSLAISYEQYF. The chain couples TRBV27 to TRBJ2-7, with D unresolved. V was cut by 3 bases and J by 0 bases, with 6 bases left in between. The V gene's germline CDR1 is MNHEY and CDR2 SMNVEV (reference sequence). The CDR3 totals 13 residues.

As regards this clonotype: A junction boundary mismatches the germline segment, possibly from a read error. The gene calls are TRBV2 and TRBJ2-3, with D hard to call. The CDR3 length is 13 residues. Looked up from germline, CDR1 is SNHLY and CDR2 is FYNNEI. The CDR3 bases are TGTGTCAGCAGTGGTTCAGCCCTAGATACGCAGTATTTT. Amino acids: CVSSGSALDTQYF.

The rearrangement links TRBV12-3 or TRBV12-4 to TRBJ2-2; TRBD1 might be the D (5 bases). The CDR3 is 15 residues long. Trimming took off 7 bases at V and 0 bases at J, with 12 bases between the two ends. CDR3 region: CASTLRTTNTGELFF. The CDR3 region has the DNA TGTGCCAGCACCCTAAGGACAACGAACACCGGGGAGCTGTTTTTT.

The rearrangement links TRBV6-1 to TRBJ2-1; 7 nucleotides match TRBD2. Germline assignment: CDR1 MNHNS and CDR2 SASEGT. The CDR3 sequence is 15 residues long. J lost 7 bases, V lost 10 bases, and 16 bases had no gene match. CDR3 protein: CATPSASGTWNEQFF. Here the CDR3 DNA reads TGTGCCACCCCAAGTGCTAGCGGTACTTGGAATGAGCAGTTCTTC.

This clonotype has a handful of counts. The chain joins TRBV11-1 to TRBJ2-7; tentatively, D is TRBD2 (6 bases). V gave up 2 bases and J gave up 7 bases, with 18 bases separating them. This CDR3 is built from 15 residues. Germline V gives CDR1 SGHAT, CDR2 FQDESV (reference sequence). The CDR3 DNA follows: TGTGCCAGCAGCTTACCAGCGGGCCCATCCGGTGAGCAGTACTTC. Translated, it gives CASSLPAGPSGEQYF.